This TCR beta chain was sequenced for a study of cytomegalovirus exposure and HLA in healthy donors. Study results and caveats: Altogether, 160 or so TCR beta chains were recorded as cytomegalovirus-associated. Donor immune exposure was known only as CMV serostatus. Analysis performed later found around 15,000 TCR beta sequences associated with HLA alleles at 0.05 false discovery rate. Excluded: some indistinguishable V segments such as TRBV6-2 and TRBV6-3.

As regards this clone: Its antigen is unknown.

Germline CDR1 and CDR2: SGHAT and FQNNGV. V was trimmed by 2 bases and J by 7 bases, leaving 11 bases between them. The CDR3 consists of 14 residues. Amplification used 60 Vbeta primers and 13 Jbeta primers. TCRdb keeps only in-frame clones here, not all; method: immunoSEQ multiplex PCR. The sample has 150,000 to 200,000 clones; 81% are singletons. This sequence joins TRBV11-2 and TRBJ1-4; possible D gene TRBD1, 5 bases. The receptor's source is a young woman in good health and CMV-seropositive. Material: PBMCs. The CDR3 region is CASSLLGGPEKLFF. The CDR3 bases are TGTGCCAGCAGCTTATTGGGGGGTCCTGAAAAACTGTTTTTT. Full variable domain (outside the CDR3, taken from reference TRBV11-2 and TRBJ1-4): EAGVAQSPRYKIIEKRQSVAFWCNPISGHATLYWYQQILGQGPKLLIQFQNNGVVDDSQLPKDRFSAERLKGVDSTLKIQPAKLEDSAVYLCASSLLGGPEKLFFGSGTQLSVL.